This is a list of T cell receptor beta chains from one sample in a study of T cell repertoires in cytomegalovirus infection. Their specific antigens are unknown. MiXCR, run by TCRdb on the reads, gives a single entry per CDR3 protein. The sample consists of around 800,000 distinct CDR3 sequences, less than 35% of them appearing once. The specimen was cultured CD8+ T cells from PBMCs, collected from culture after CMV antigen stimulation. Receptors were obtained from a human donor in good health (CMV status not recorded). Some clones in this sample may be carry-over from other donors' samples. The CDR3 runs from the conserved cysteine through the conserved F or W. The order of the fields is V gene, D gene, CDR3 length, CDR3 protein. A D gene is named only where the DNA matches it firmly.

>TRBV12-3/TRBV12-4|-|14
CASSLTSSYDTQYF
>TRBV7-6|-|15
CASSLSGDSTDTQYF
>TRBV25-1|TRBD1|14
CASSEWSGGDTQYF
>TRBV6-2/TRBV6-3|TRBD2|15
CASSYGAGSSYEQYF
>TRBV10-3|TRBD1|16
CAISGRTVRGNSPLHF
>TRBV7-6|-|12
CASRRTVSEAFF
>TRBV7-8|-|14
CASHGGGHTGELFF
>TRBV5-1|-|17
CASSLEAGIGSGTEAFF
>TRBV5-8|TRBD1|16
CASSLEEGQGSSPLHF
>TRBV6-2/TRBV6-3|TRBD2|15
CASSWLAGAFNEQFF
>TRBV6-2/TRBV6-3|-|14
CASKESGTNSPLHF
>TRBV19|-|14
CASSIRLFSYEQYF
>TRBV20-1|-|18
CSARVSGGTPFSYNEQFF
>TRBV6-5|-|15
CASSLGTSSTDTQYF
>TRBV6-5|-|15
CASSYSRGKVYEQYF
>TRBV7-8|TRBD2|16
CASSLARGVAYNEQFF
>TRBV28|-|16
CASSPPGGGTKNIQYF
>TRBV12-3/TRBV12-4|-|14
CASSFNPLFYEQYF
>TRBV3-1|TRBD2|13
CASTGRGGNEQFF
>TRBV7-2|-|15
CASSPRGATNEKLFF
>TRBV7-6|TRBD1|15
CASSRDRKGYNEQFF
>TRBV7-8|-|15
CASSLGIGSYNEQFF
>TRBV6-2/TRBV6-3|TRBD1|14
CASKPPGQNYGYTF
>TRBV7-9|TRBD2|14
CASSLARGQETQYF
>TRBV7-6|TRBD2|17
CASSLLLAGANTGELFF
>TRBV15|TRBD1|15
CATSIVQGYTDTQYF
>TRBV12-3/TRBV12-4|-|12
CASSLGANTIYF
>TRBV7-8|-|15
CASSSGQSIGGEQFF
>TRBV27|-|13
CASSHRVNQPQHF
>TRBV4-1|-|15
CASSQVPGSSDGGTF
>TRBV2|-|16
CASSANIARGGWDFHF
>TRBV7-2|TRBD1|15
CASSLLVNSQGAQYF
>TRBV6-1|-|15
CASSGGPGGADTQYF
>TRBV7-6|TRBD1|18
CASSLEPDRGPMNTEAFF
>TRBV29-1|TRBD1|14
CSAPQGTSLAGYTF
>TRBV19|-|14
CASNTGMSNQPQHF
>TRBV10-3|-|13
CAISGQPNQPQHF
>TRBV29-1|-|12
CSVIGSYNEQFF
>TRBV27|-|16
CASRPSWGGITDTQYF
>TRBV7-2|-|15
CASSLASGGANGYTF
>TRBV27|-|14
CASSPSAGANVLTF
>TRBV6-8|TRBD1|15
CARSRDRVWANVLTF
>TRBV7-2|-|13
CASSSTEYNEQFF
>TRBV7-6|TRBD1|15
CASSLNRGLGGELFF
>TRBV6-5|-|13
CASSDDPPYEAFF
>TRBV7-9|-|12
CASLGAYNEQFF
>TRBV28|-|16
CASSSARLEMGNEQFF
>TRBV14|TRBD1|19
CASSQIGGTGAGDNYGYTF
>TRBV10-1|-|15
CASSDPRGRSYEQYF
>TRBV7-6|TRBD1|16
CASTTLTGTSTDTQYF
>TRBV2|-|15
CASTERWGSNQPQHF
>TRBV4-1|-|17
CASSQDNPHRGTGELFF
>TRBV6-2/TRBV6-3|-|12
CASTYPGTEAFF
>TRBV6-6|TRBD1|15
CASRGQLTLYNEQFF